The 18 T cell receptor beta chains below come from one sample, sequenced in a study of CD8+ T cells in alopecia areata. Investigators isolated RNA and reverse transcribed it into cDNA to act as the sequencing template. Method: immunoSEQ multiplex PCR; TCRdb's copy keeps in-frame clones and lacks some. Of approximately 6,900 clones in the sample, around 70% were seen once. The treatment was: oral pan-JAK inhibitor, 5-10 mg twice daily. Those with alopecia areata gave lesional scalp punch biopsies and peripheral blood. The sequencing here drew on skin, taken at week 4, from a patient treated with tofacitinib. These receptors all stem from a human donor with alopecia areata.

This chain links TRBV5-1 with TRBJ2-1; the D gene is possibly TRBD1 (6 bases). Germline V CDR1 and CDR2: SGHRS, YFSETQ. Trimming took off 2 bases at V and 2 bases at J, with 17 bases between the two ends. CDR3 length equals 17 residues. The CDR3 is CASSLTGQKGAYNEQFF. CDR3 sequence (DNA): TGCGCCAGCAGCTTAACCGGACAGAAGGGAGCCTACAATGAGCAGTTCTTC. The full variable domain, its missing parts supplied by reference TRBV5-1 and TRBJ2-1, is KAGVTQTPRYLIKTRGQQVTLSCSPISGHRSVSWYQQTPGQGLQFLFEYFSETQRNKGNFPGRFSGRQFSNSRSEMNVSTLELGDSALYLCASSLTGQKGAYNEQFFGPGTRLTVL.

This chain joins TRBV2 and TRBJ2-3; no clear D. V was pared by 7 bases and J by 0 bases, with 8 bases between. Germline V gene lookup returns CDR1 SNHLY and CDR2 FYNNEI. The CDR3 loop spans 13 amino acids. The chain's CDR3 is CASKRESTDTQYF. For the CDR3, the DNA is TGTGCCAGCAAAAGGGAAAGCACAGATACGCAGTATTTT.

This chain joins TRBV19 and TRBJ2-2; 10 bases agree with TRBD1. The length of the CDR3 is 15 residues. Germline V gives CDR1 LNHDA, CDR2 SQIVND (reference sequence). Unmatched junction bases numbered 2, after V lost 6 bases and J lost 1 base. The DNA for the CDR3 is TGTGCCAGTAGGACAGGGGGCGTGAACACCGGGGAGCTGTTTTTT. It yields the protein CASRTGGVNTGELFF.

This clone showed up just a few times. CDR3 sequence (DNA): TGTGCCAGCTCAGAATACTTCAAACCGGGACAGGGAAGGGCGCAGTATTTT. Residues: CASSEYFKPGQGRAQYF. The chain joins TRBV18 to TRBJ2-3; 9 bases align to TRBD1. The germline gives CDR1 KGHSH, CDR2 LQKENI. Trimming took 5 bases from V and 10 from J; bases not matched to a gene: 19. This CDR3 is built from 17 residues.

V and J are TRBV6-5 and TRBJ1-2; 7 bases align to TRBD1. CDR1 and CDR2 from the germline V gene are MNHEY and SVGAGI. CDR3 length equals 15 residues. With V trimmed by 6 bases and J by 0 bases, 7 bases remained unmatched. In DNA, the CDR3 is TGTGCCAGCAGCTACAGGGGCGCACCTAACTATGGCTACACCTTC. This codes for CASSYRGAPNYGYTF.

The chain uses TRBV12-5 and TRBJ2-3; TRBD2 agrees at 10 bases. Trimming took 6 bases from V and 0 from J; bases not matched to a gene: 12. The CDR3 runs 18 residues. Germline V gene data show CDR1 as LGHNT and CDR2 as FRNRAP. The CDR3 region is CASGKSGGDSLSTDTQYF. The CDR3 nucleotides read TGTGCTAGTGGGAAAAGCGGGGGGGATTCTCTTAGCACAGATACGCAGTATTTT.

This clone showed up just a few times. V is TRBV27 and J is TRBJ2-2, with TRBD1 matching 10 bases. The CDR3 totals 16 residues. V trimming: 2 bases; J trimming: 4 bases; junction bases outside the gene matches: 4. From germline, CDR1 is MNHEY and CDR2 SMNVEV (reference sequence). The CDR3 is CASSLDRGHGTGELFF. Written as DNA, the CDR3 is TGTGCCAGCAGTTTAGACAGGGGGCATGGCACCGGGGAGCTGTTTTTT.

This chain uses TRBV6-1 with TRBJ2-7; 10 positions match TRBD1. V was pared by 7 bases and J by 2 bases, with 8 bases of the junction left unmatched. The CDR3 length is 15 residues. Germline V gene lookup returns CDR1 MNHNS and CDR2 SASEGT. The chain's CDR3 is CASKDLGQGTYEQYF. CDR3 sequence (DNA): TGTGCCAGCAAGGATCTGGGACAGGGGACCTACGAGCAGTACTTC.

The chain uses TRBV9 and TRBJ2-7; 8 bases match TRBD2. Germline CDR1 SGDLS, CDR2 YYNGEE. With 4 bases clipped from V and 2 bases from J, the junction kept 11 bases outside the gene matches. The CDR3 sequence is 16 residues long. The CDR3 bases are TGTGCCAGCAGCCCCGACCCAGCGGGGGCCGCCTACGAGCAGTACTTC. Translating gives CASSPDPAGAAYEQYF.

This clone was detected only once. The V and J genes are TRBV6-6 and TRBJ1-1; tentative D call: TRBD1 (6 bases). The germline V gene encodes CDR1 MNHNY and CDR2 SVGAGI (reference sequence). The V gene lost 6 bases and the J gene lost 10 bases, with 15 bases spanning the gap. The CDR3 sequence is 12 residues long. This chain's CDR3 is CASRNRDISAFF. CDR3 DNA sequence: TGTGCCAGCAGAAATCGGGACATCTCAGCTTTCTTT.

The chain joins TRBV7-9 to TRBJ1-2, with TRBD1 as a possible D gene (5 bases). The CDR3 consists of 16 residues. In germline, CDR1 is SEHNR, CDR2 FQNEAQ (reference sequence). V dropped 2 bases and J dropped 4 bases, with 17 bases sitting between them. CDR3 amino acids: CASSLFGHLSSYGYTF. CDR3 in DNA: TGTGCCAGCAGCTTATTCGGACATCTTAGTAGCTATGGCTACACCTTC.

The chain carries TRBV29-1 and TRBJ2-1, with 8 bases fitting TRBD1. J lost 5 bases, V lost 7 bases, and 10 bases had no gene match. The CDR3 contains 14 residues. Germline CDR1 and CDR2: SQVTM and ANQGSEA. CDR3 bases: TGCAGCGGTACAGGGGGAAGTTTCGACAATGAGCAGTTCTTC. Protein: CSGTGGSFDNEQFF.

The rearrangement links TRBV6-6 to TRBJ2-7; D may be TRBD2 (6 bases). The CDR3 spans 15 residues. Trimming removed 4 bases at V and 0 bases at J, with 13 bases between. Germline-derived CDR1 and CDR2 are MNHNY and SVGAGI (reference sequence). The CDR3 DNA reads TGTGCCAGCAGTTCTCACCGGGACTTCTCCTACGAGCAGTACTTC. Its translation is CASSSHRDFSYEQYF.

V usage is TRBV7-9 and J usage is TRBJ2-7, with D perhaps matching TRBD1 (6 bases). Germline-derived CDR1 and CDR2 are SEHNR and FQNEAQ (reference sequence). Trimming pared 1 base from V and 11 bases from J, leaving 21 bases between. The CDR3 consists of 15 residues. The CDR3 DNA sequence: TGTGCCAGCAGCTTAGAGCCGGGACCAGCCCACAGGGAGTACTTC. Translation gives CASSLEPGPAHREYF.

The chain combines TRBV29-1 with TRBJ2-7, with 7 bases identical to TRBD1. There are 12 residues in the CDR3. CDR1 SQVTM and CDR2 ANQGSEA come from the germline V gene. CDR3 residues: CSARGRFYEQYF. The CDR3, as DNA: TGCAGTGCAAGGGGGCGGTTTTACGAGCAGTACTTC.

The CDR3 loop reads CASGPGQGVKDEAFF. For the CDR3, the DNA is TGTGCCAGTGGACCGGGACAGGGGGTGAAGGATGAAGCTTTCTTT. The chain combines TRBV19 with TRBJ1-1, with TRBD1 matching 11 bases. In germline, CDR1 is LNHDA, CDR2 SQIVND (reference sequence). Losses at the gene ends were 8 bases for V and 7 bases for J; bases not matched to a gene: 12. The CDR3 is 15 residues long.

This clone was seen a few times. The J gene is TRBJ2-1, the V gene TRBV7-9; the match to TRBD2 covers 8 bases. Per the germline V gene, CDR1 is SEHNR and CDR2 is FQNEAQ (reference sequence). J gave up 2 bases and V 5 bases, and 8 bases lay outside the gene matches. This CDR3 is 16 amino acids long. The CDR3 protein is CASSPAREGAYNEQFF. The CDR3 nucleotides are TGTGCCAGCAGCCCTGCCCGGGAGGGAGCCTACAATGAGCAGTTCTTC.

The V gene is TRBV27, the J gene TRBJ1-1; D is unresolved. This CDR3 spans 15 amino acids. Per the germline V gene, CDR1 is MNHEY and CDR2 is SMNVEV (reference sequence). V lost 1 base and J 7 bases, leaving 16 bases between the germline ends. The CDR3 coding sequence is TGTGCCAGCAGTTTATGGGCTATTCGACATAATGAAGCTTTCTTT. As protein: CASSLWAIRHNEAFF.